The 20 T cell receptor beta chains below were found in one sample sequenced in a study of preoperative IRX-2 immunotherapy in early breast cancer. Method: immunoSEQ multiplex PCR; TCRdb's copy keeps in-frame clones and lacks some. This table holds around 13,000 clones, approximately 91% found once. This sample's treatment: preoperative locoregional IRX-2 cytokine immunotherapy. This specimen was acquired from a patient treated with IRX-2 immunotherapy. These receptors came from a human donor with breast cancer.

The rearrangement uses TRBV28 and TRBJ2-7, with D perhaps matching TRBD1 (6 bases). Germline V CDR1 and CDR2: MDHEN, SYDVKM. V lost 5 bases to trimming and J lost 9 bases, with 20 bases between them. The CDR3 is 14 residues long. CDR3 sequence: CASSLNRDITWQYV. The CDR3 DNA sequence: TGTGCCAGCAGTCTGAACCGGGACATCACCTGGCAGTACGTC.

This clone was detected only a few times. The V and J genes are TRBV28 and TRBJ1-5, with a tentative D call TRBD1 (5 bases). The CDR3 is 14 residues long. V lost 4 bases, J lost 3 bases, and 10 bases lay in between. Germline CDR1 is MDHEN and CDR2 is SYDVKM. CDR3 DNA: TGTGCCAGCAGTTGGGGCAGTCCCAATCAGCCCCAGCATTTT. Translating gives CASSWGSPNQPQHF.

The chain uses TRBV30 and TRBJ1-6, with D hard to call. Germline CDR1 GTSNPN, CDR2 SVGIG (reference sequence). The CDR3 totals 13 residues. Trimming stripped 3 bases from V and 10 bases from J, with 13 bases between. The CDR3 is CAWSRTGRSPLHF. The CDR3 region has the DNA TGTGCCTGGAGCCGGACGGGAAGGTCACCCCTCCACTTT. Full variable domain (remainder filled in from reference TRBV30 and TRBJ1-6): SQTIHQWPATLVQPVGSPLSLECTVEGTSNPNLYWYRQAAGRGLQLLFYSVGIGQISSEVPQNLSASRPQDRQFILSSKKLLLSDSGFYLCAWSRTGRSPLHFGNGTRLTVT.

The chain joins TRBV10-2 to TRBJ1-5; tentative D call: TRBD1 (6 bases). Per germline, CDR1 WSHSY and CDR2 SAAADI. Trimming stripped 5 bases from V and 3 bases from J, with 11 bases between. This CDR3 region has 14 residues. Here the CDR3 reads CASSSDRNNQPQHF. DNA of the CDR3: TGCGCCAGCAGTTCCGACAGGAACAATCAGCCCCAGCATTTT.

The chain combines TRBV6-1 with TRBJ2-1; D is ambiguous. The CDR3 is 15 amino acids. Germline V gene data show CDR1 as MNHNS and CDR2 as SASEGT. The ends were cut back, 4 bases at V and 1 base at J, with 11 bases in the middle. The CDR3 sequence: CASSGGRESYNEQFF. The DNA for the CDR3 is TGTGCCAGCAGTGGGGGTAGAGAATCCTACAATGAGCAGTTCTTC.

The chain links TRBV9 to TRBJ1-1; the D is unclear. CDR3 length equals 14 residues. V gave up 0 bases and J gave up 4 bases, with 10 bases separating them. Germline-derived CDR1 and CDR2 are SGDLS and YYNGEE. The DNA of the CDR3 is TGTGCCAGCAGCGTAGCCTCACCAGCCACTGAAGCTTTCTTT. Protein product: CASSVASPATEAFF.

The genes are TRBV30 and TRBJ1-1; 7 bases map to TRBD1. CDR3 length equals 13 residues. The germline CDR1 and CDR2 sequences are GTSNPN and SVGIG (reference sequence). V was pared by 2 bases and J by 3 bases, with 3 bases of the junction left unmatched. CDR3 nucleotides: TGTGCCTGGAGTAAAGGGGGCGACACTGAAGCTTTCTTT. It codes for CAWSKGGDTEAFF.

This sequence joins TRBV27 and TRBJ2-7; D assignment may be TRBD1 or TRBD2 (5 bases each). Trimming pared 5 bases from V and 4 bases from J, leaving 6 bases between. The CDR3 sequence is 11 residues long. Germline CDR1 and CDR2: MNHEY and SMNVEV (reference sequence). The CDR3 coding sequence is TGTGCCAGCAGTGGGGGATACGAGCAGTACGTC. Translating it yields CASSGGYEQYV.

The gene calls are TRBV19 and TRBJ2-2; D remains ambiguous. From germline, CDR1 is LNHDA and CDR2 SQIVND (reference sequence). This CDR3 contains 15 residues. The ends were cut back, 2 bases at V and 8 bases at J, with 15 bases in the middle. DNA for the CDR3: TGTGCCAGTAGTATACTTGCCGGTAGGGTTGGGGAGCTGTTTTTT. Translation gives CASSILAGRVGELFF.

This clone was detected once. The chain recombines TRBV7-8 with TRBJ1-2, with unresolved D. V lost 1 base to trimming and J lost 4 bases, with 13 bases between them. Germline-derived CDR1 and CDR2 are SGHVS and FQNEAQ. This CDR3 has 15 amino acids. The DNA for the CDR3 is TGTGCCAGCAGCTTAGGATCTATCCGCGTCTATGGCTACACCTTC. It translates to CASSLGSIRVYGYTF.

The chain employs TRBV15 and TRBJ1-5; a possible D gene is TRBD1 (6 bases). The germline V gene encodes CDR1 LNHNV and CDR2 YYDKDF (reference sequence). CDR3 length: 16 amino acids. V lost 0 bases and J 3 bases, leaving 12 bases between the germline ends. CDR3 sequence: CATSRDQQGHNQPQHF. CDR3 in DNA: TGTGCCACCAGCAGAGATCAACAGGGCCACAATCAGCCCCAGCATTTT.

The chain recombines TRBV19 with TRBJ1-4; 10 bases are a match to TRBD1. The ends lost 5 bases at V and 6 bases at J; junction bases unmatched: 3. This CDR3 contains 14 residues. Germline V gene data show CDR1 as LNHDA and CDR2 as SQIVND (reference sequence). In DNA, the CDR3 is TGTGCCAGTAGTTGGGACAGGGGATATGAAAAACTGTTTTTT. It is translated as CASSWDRGYEKLFF.

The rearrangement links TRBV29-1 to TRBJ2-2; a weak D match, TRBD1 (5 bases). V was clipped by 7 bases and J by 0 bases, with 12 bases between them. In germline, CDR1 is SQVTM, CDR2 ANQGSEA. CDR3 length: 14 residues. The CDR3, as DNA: TGCAGCGCTGCAGGGTCGGCGAACACCGGGGAGCTGTTTTTT. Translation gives CSAAGSANTGELFF.

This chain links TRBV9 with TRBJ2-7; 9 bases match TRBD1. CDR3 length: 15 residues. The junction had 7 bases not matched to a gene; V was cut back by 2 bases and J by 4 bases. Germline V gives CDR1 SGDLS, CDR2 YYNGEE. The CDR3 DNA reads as TGTGCCAGCAGCGTCGGACCGGGACAGGGTTACGAGCAGTACTTC. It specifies CASSVGPGQGYEQYF.

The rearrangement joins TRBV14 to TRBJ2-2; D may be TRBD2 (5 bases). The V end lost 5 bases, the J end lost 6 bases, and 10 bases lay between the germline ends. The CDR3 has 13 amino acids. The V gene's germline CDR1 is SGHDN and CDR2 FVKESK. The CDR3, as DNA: TGTGCCAGCAGCTCCACTAGGCCCGGGGAGCTGTTTTTT. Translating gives CASSSTRPGELFF.

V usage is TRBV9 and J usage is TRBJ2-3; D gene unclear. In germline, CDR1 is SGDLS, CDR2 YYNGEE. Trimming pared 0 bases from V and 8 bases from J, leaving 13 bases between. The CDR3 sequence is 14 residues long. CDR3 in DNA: TGTGCCAGCAGCGTAGGGACCACCTCGGGTACGCAGTATTTT. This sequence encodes CASSVGTTSGTQYF.

Here the CDR3 reads CAISRGTSGGYEQYF. DNA for the CDR3: TGTGCCATCAGCAGGGGGACTAGCGGGGGATACGAGCAGTACTTC. The genes are TRBV10-3 and TRBJ2-7, with 14 nucleotides matching TRBD2. The germline gives CDR1 ENHRY, CDR2 SYGVKD. The ends lost 6 bases at V and 4 bases at J; junction bases unmatched: 5. The CDR3 runs 15 residues.

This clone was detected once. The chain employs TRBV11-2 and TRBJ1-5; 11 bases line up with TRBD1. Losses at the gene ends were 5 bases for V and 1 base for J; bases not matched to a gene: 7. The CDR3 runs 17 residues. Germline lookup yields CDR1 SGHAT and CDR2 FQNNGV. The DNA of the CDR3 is TGTGCCAGCAGCCAAGGACAGGGGGCCGGGAGCAATCAGCCCCAGCATTTT. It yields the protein CASSQGQGAGSNQPQHF.

CDR3 in DNA: TGTGCCAGCAGCCGTCGAGACGGACCTGGAAACACCATATATTTT. It encodes CASSRRDGPGNTIYF. The chain combines TRBV7-8 with TRBJ1-3, with no clear D. Trimming took 5 bases from V and 2 from J, leaving 13 bases between them. From germline, CDR1 is SGHVS and CDR2 FQNEAQ. CDR3 length: 15 residues.

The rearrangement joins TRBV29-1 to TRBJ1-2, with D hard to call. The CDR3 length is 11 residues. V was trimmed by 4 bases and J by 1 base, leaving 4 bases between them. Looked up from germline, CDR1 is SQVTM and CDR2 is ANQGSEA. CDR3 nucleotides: TGCAGCGTTGTGGTTAACTATGGCTACACCTTC. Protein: CSVVVNYGYTF.